Shown below are 3 T cell receptor beta chains from a single sample sequenced in a study of blood T cell repertoires in COVID-19. Clones were sequenced by immunoSEQ multiplex PCR, and TCRdb holds only the in-frame ones, with some missing. The sample yields approximately 250,000 clones, around 84% seen once. The sample comprised PBMCs or T cells enriched from blood (not recorded which). These receptors were collected from a man aged 25 to 40 with acute COVID-19.

The gene calls are TRBV19 and TRBJ1-1; 8 nucleotides line up with TRBD1. V lost 4 bases to trimming and J lost 4 bases; unmatched junction nucleotides: 5. The CDR3 sequence is 14 residues long. CDR1 is LNHDA, CDR2 SQIVND, per germline (reference sequence). The CDR3 nucleotides are TGTGCCAGTAGTAACAGGGGGGGAGGCACTGAAGCTTTCTTT. It codes for CASSNRGGGTEAFF.

This clone was seen a handful of times. The chain links TRBV19 to TRBJ1-2; 9 nucleotides align to TRBD1. The CDR3 extends over 15 amino acids. V was clipped by 5 bases and J by 8 bases; unmatched bases: 12. Germline CDR1 and CDR2: LNHDA and SQIVND (reference sequence). DNA of the CDR3: TGTGCCAGTAGTGCAGGGACAGGGCGGCGAGAGGGCTACACCTTC. This sequence encodes CASSAGTGRREGYTF.

The chain recombines TRBV7-9 with TRBJ1-1; possible D gene TRBD1, 6 bases. There are 17 residues in the CDR3. Trimming shortened V by 2 bases and J by 4 bases, and 20 bases separated the two germline ends. CDR1 is SEHNR, CDR2 FQNEAQ, per germline (reference sequence). The CDR3 loop reads CASSLSALTGSGTEAFF. The CDR3 nucleotides are TGTGCCAGCAGCTTAAGTGCTTTGACAGGATCGGGCACTGAAGCTTTCTTT.